This T cell receptor beta chain is drawn from a study of OX40 agonist ivuxolimab in advanced cancers. Study summary: Subjects had a mean age of roughly 60 years, with a range of 23 to 79; less than 90% were male.

Findings and caveats of the study: In the expanded peripheral T cells, antigen specificity was never determined.

Profiled with immunoSEQ multiplex PCR; TCRdb holds only in-frame clones, not every one. The sample contains roughly 17,000 clones, around 73% of which appear only once. In the case of this clone: Its target is not known.

Sequenced here: CD4+ or CD8+ T cells sorted from blood, sampled in a trial of the OX40 agonist ivuxolimab. The receptor comes from an adult with an advanced solid tumor such as melanoma, head and neck, liver or kidney cancer.

For the CDR3, the DNA is TGTGCCAGCAGCTTAGAGTCTAGCACAGATACGCAGTATTTT. Its protein product is CASSLESSTDTQYF. The chain recombines TRBV11-2 with TRBJ2-3; D unresolved. Trimming removed 0 bases at V and 0 bases at J, with 4 bases between. Germline V gene data show CDR1 as SGHAT and CDR2 as FQNNGV. The CDR3 is 14 residues long. Full variable domain (remainder filled in from reference TRBV11-2 and TRBJ2-3): EAGVAQSPRYKIIEKRQSVAFWCNPISGHATLYWYQQILGQGPKLLIQFQNNGVVDDSQLPKDRFSAERLKGVDSTLKIQPAKLEDSAVYLCASSLESSTDTQYFGPGTRLTVL.